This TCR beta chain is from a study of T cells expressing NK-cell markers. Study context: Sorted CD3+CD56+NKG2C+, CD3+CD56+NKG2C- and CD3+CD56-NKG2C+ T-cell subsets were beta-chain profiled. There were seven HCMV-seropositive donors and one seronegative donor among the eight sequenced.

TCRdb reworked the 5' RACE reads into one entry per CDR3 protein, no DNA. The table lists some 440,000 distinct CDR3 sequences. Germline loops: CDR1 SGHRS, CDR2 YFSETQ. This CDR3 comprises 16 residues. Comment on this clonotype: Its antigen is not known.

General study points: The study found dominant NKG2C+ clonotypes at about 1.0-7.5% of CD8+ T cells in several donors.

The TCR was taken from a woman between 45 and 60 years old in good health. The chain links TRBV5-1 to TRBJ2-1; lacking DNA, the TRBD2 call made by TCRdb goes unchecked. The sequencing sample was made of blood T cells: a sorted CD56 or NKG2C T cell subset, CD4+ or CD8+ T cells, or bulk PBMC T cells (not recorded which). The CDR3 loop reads CASSFRLATAYNEQFF.